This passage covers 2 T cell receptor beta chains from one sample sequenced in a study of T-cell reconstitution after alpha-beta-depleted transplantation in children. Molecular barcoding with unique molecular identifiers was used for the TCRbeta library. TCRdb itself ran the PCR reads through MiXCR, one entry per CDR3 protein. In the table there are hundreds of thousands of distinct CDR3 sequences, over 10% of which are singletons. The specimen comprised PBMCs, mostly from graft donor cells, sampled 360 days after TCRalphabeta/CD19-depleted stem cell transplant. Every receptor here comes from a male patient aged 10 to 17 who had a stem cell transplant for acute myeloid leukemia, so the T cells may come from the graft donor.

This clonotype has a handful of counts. The DNA for the CDR3 is TGTGCCAGCAGCTTCTCGACGGGAGGGCGCTACAATGAGCAGTTCTTC. Its translation is CASSFSTGGRYNEQFF. The gene calls are TRBV11-2 and TRBJ2-1, with 8 bases fitting TRBD2. The CDR3 runs to 16 residues. After removal of 3 bases from V and 3 bases from J, the junction contained 7 bases not matched to a gene. In germline, CDR1 is SGHAT, CDR2 FQNNGV.

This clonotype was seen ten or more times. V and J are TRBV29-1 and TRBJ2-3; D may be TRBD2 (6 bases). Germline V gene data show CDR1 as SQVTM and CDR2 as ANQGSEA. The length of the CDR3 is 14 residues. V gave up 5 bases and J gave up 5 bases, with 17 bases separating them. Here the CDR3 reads CSVYPEGRVDTQYF. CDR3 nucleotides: TGCAGCGTTTACCCGGAGGGCCGGGTAGATACGCAGTATTTT.